What follows is one T cell receptor (beta chain) and its context. TCRdb ran MiXCR on the reads and lists one entry per CDR3 protein. The sample lists about 680,000 distinct CDR3 sequences, 24% occurring once. The data derive from a study of T cell repertoires in cytomegalovirus infection. Material for sequencing was CD8+ T cells from PBMCs. This TCR was recovered from a human donor in good health (CMV status not recorded). Some clones in this sample may be carry-over from other donors' samples.

The CDR3 region has the DNA TGTGCCAGCAGTCCGGACAGACCCTATGGCTACACCTTC. Translation: CASSPDRPYGYTF. The rearrangement uses TRBV12-3 or TRBV12-4 and TRBJ1-2; a weak D match, TRBD1 (6 bases). This CDR3 has 13 amino acids. V lost 5 bases and J 4 bases, leaving 11 bases between the germline ends.